What follows are 23 T cell receptor beta chains derived from one specimen sequenced in a study of OX40 agonist ivuxolimab in advanced cancers. Data came from immunoSEQ multiplex PCR; TCRdb stores just in-frame clones and leaves some out. The sample records about 20,000 clones, roughly 91% being singletons. Sequences were derived from CD4+ or CD8+ T cells sorted from blood, sampled in a trial of the OX40 agonist ivuxolimab. The receptor set was obtained from an adult with an advanced solid tumor such as melanoma, head and neck, liver or kidney cancer.

V gene TRBV27 combines with J gene TRBJ1-1, with no clear D. Germline V gene data show CDR1 as MNHEY and CDR2 as SMNVEV (reference sequence). This CDR3 contains 12 residues. Trimming stripped 6 bases from V and 8 bases from J, with 13 bases between. This chain's CDR3 is CASRSVPWEAFF. The CDR3 nucleotides read TGTGCCAGCAGATCTGTCCCATGGGAAGCTTTCTTT.

The chain employs TRBV7-9 and TRBJ1-6; D not certain. The CDR3 contains 16 residues. Germline CDR1 and CDR2: SEHNR and FQNEAQ (reference sequence). Trimming removed 8 bases at V and 3 bases at J, with 17 bases between. This CDR3 reads CASSSPVENYNSPLHF. The CDR3 nucleotides are TGTGCCAGCTCCTCCCCGGTAGAAAACTATAATTCACCCCTCCACTTT.

On this clone: The sample has other DNA sequences that encode this CDR3 too. This chain uses TRBV7-6 with TRBJ2-4; D unclear. The germline CDR1 and CDR2 sequences are SGHVS and FNYEAQ. The CDR3 sequence is 13 residues long. V was pared by 1 base and J by 3 bases, with 4 bases between. CDR3 bases: TGTGCCAGCAGCTTAGACGGCAAAAACATTCAGTACTTC. It encodes CASSLDGKNIQYF.

The chain uses TRBV2 and TRBJ2-1; unclear D gene. The CDR3 totals 12 residues. CDR1 and CDR2 from the germline V gene are SNHLY and FYNNEI. Trimming left V 6 bases short and J 4 bases short, with 7 bases between. The CDR3 nucleotides are TGTGCCAGCAGCGGCGGATACAATGAGCAGTTCTTC. The encoded protein is CASSGGYNEQFF.

The rearrangement links TRBV6-6 to TRBJ2-5; 7 bases line up with TRBD1. V was clipped by 8 bases and J by 2 bases; unmatched bases: 11. The CDR3 extends over 15 amino acids. CDR1 and CDR2 from the germline V gene are MNHNY and SVGAGI (reference sequence). Written as DNA, the CDR3 is TGTGCCAGCTGTACGGGGACAGAACCTCAAGAGACCCAGTACTTC. Translation: CASCTGTEPQETQYF.

This chain joins TRBV12-1 and TRBJ2-3; TRBD2, as called in the table, went unchecked against the DNA. TRBV12-1 is given as a pseudogene. The length of the CDR3 is 19 residues. CDR3 protein: CASSFGLVEGGRGTDTQYF. DNA of the CDR3: TGTGCCAGCAGCTTTGGACTGGTAGAGGGAGGCCGAGGGACAGATACGCAGTATTTT.

V is TRBV2 and J is TRBJ1-5; D is possibly TRBD1 (5 bases). CDR3 length equals 12 residues. Looked up from germline, CDR1 is SNHLY and CDR2 is FYNNEI. V lost 8 bases, J lost 6 bases, and 11 bases lay in between. The CDR3 is CASALGTQPQHF. The CDR3 coding sequence is TGTGCCAGCGCCCTCGGGACTCAGCCCCAGCATTTT. The full variable domain, rest sourced from reference TRBV2 and TRBJ1-5, is EPEVTQTPSHQVTQMGQEVILRCVPISNHLYFYWYRQILGQKVEFLVSFYNNEISEKSEIFDDQFSVERPDGSNFTLKIRSTKLEDSAMYFCASALGTQPQHFGDGTRLSIL.

The chain carries TRBV10-3 and TRBJ1-2, with 8 bases lining up with TRBD1. The CDR3 spans 15 residues. J lost 4 bases, V lost 6 bases, and 10 bases had no gene match. Germline V gene lookup returns CDR1 ENHRY and CDR2 SYGVKD. The CDR3 region has the DNA TGTGCCATCAGCGAAATCCCGACAGGGGCCTATGGCTACACCTTC. Protein: CAISEIPTGAYGYTF.

J is TRBJ1-5 and V is TRBV6-1, with TRBD1 matching 8 bases. The CDR3 contains 14 residues. V dropped 8 bases and J dropped 6; count of bases not matched to a gene: 9. Looked up from germline, CDR1 is MNHNS and CDR2 is SASEGT. The CDR3 reads CASVRAGGTQPQHF. As DNA, the CDR3 is TGTGCCAGCGTTCGGGCAGGGGGCACTCAGCCCCAGCATTTT.

This rearrangement joins TRBV15 to TRBJ1-1; D gene unclear. Germline-derived CDR1 and CDR2 are LNHNV and YYDKDF (reference sequence). V was cut by 8 bases and J by 4 bases, with 14 bases left in between. The CDR3 covers 13 residues. CDR3 coding DNA: TGTGCCACCCGCCTCGCTGGTACCACTGAAGCTTTCTTT. It is translated as CATRLAGTTEAFF.

The V and J genes are TRBV7-1 and TRBJ1-2; D unresolved. TRBV7-1 belongs to the ORF category, with a function that is uncertain. This CDR3 comprises 18 residues. Between the trimmed V and J ends, which lost 6 bases and 0 bases, there was a span of 23 bases. CDR3 region: CASSFGSGRGYANYGYTF. The CDR3, as DNA: TGTGCCAGCAGTTTCGGCTCGGGCAGAGGCTATGCTAACTATGGCTACACCTTC.

V and J are TRBV4-2 and TRBJ1-4, with TRBD1 identical over 7 bases. The V gene end was trimmed by 5 bases and the J gene end by 5 bases; junction bases not matched to a gene: 5. The CDR3 is 14 amino acids. Per the germline V gene, CDR1 is LGHNA and CDR2 is YNFKEQ. The CDR3 coding sequence is TGTGCCAGCAGCAACCGGGACAGCAATGAAAAACTGTTTTTT. Encoded protein: CASSNRDSNEKLFF.

The table lists this clone with a few counts. The gene calls are TRBV4-2 and TRBJ2-7; D remains unclear. Germline loops: CDR1 LGHNA, CDR2 YNFKEQ. CDR3 length equals 14 residues. V lost 4 bases to trimming and J lost 3 bases, with 13 bases between them. The CDR3 reads CASSPTLRGYEQYF. CDR3 DNA: TGTGCCAGCAGCCCGACATTGCGAGGCTACGAGCAGTACTTC.

This clone was seen a single time. This rearrangement joins TRBV10-2 to TRBJ2-7, with 8 bases fitting TRBD2. V was pared by 3 bases and J by 1 base, with 8 bases of the junction left unmatched. CDR1 WSHSY and CDR2 SAAADI come from the germline V gene. The CDR3 spans 16 residues. This chain's CDR3 is CASSDGAGGLSYEQYF. For the CDR3, the DNA is TGCGCCAGCAGTGACGGCGCGGGGGGCCTTTCCTACGAGCAGTACTTC.

V usage is TRBV18 and J usage is TRBJ2-5, with TRBD2 as a possible D gene (5 bases). The CDR3 contains 15 residues. Trimming pared 0 bases from V and 4 bases from J, leaving 12 bases between. Germline lookup yields CDR1 KGHSH and CDR2 LQKENI. The CDR3 DNA sequence: TGTGCCAGCTCACCACCCACTAGTTCGTCAGAGACCCAGTACTTC. This gives the protein CASSPPTSSSETQYF.

J is TRBJ2-7 and V is TRBV5-6, with D maybe TRBD1 (6 bases). Germline loops: CDR1 SGHDT, CDR2 YYEEEE. Trimming stripped 4 bases from V and 1 base from J, with 12 bases between. This CDR3 spans 14 amino acids. The CDR3 sequence is CASSNRDLSYEQYF. CDR3 DNA sequence: TGTGCCAGCAGCAACAGGGATTTATCCTACGAGCAGTACTTC.

This clone has only a few counts. The chain links TRBV18 to TRBJ2-7; D might be TRBD1 (5 bases). The CDR3 length is 15 residues. CDR1 and CDR2 from the germline V gene are KGHSH and LQKENI. The V end lost 3 bases, the J end lost 0 bases, and 12 bases lay between the germline ends. CDR3 DNA: TGTGCCAGCTCACCCCAGGGTTATAGCTCCTACGAGCAGTACTTC. It codes for CASSPQGYSSYEQYF. Filled out from reference TRBV18 and TRBJ2-7, the complete variable domain reads NAGVMQNPRHLVRRRGQEARLRCSPMKGHSHVYWYRQLPEEGLKFMVYLQKENIIDESGMPKERFSAEFPKEGPSILRIQQVVRGDSAAYFCASSPQGYSSYEQYFGPGTRLTVT.

Details on this clone: At one boundary the junction diverges from the germline segment, which might be a read error. CDR3 sequence (DNA): TGCGCCAGTAGTGAGGACGAGGAAGGCCATGAGCAGTTCTTC. Residues: CASSEDEEGHEQFF. This chain joins TRBV10-1 and TRBJ2-1; D is undetermined. CDR1 WNHNN and CDR2 SYGVQD come from the germline V gene (reference sequence). The CDR3 runs to 14 residues.

By share, this clone ranks as large. J is TRBJ1-5 and V is TRBV28; 10 positions agree with TRBD1. The germline CDR1 and CDR2 sequences are MDHEN and SYDVKM. Trimming took 3 bases from V and 3 from J; bases not matched to a gene: 8. The CDR3 length is 17 residues. In DNA, the CDR3 is TGTGCCAGCAGTTTGTCCGGGACAGGGGATAACAATCAGCCCCAGCATTTT. This translates into CASSLSGTGDNNQPQHF.

The chain employs TRBV2 and TRBJ2-3, with TRBD2 as a possible D gene (6 bases). Looked up from germline, CDR1 is SNHLY and CDR2 is FYNNEI. This CDR3 comprises 14 residues. The V end lost 3 bases, the J end lost 0 bases, and 7 bases lay between the germline ends. The CDR3 DNA reads TGTGCCAGCAGTGACGCGGGAAGCACAGATACGCAGTATTTT. Translated, it gives CASSDAGSTDTQYF.

This clone was seen only a few times. This rearrangement joins TRBV4-2 to TRBJ1-4; D is possibly TRBD1 (6 bases). Trimming stripped 6 bases from V and 6 bases from J, with 14 bases between. Germline V gene sequence: CDR1 LGHNA, CDR2 YNFKEQ. This CDR3 region has 14 residues. Written as DNA, the CDR3 is TGTGCCAGCAGTCAACAGGGATACGATGAAAAACTGTTTTTT. This sequence encodes CASSQQGYDEKLFF.

The chain has TRBV7-6 and TRBJ2-3; D is perhaps TRBD1 (6 bases). CDR3 length: 14 residues. Trimming left V 5 bases short and J 2 bases short, with 11 bases between. Germline assignment: CDR1 SGHVS and CDR2 FNYEAQ. The chain's CDR3 is CASSIGTHTDTQYF. The CDR3 DNA sequence: TGTGCCAGCAGCATTGGGACACACACAGATACGCAGTATTTT.

This sequence joins TRBV6-5 and TRBJ2-3; 9 nucleotides align to TRBD2. The V gene end was trimmed by 3 bases and the J gene end by 4 bases; junction bases not matched to a gene: 2. From germline, CDR1 is MNHEY and CDR2 SVGAGI. The CDR3 totals 14 residues. The CDR3 loop reads CASSYSGGADTQYF. DNA for the CDR3: TGTGCCAGCAGTTATAGCGGGGGAGCAGATACGCAGTATTTT.